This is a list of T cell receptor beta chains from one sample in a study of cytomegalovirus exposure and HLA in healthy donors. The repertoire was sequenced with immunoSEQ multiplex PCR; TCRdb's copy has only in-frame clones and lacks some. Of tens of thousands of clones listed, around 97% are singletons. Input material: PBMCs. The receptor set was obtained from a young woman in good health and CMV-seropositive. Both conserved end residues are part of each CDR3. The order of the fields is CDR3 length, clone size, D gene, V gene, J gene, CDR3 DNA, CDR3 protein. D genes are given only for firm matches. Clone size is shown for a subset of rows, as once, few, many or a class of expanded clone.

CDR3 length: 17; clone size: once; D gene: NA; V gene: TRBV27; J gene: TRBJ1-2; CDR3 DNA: TGTGCCAGCAGACTCACATGGGGGGTCACGGTCTTATCTGGCTACACCTTC; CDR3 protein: CASRLTWGVTVLSGYTF
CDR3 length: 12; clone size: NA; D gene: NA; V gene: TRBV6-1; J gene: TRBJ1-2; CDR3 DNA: TGTGCCAGCAGTGCCCGTAACTATGGCTACACCTTC; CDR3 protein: CASSARNYGYTF
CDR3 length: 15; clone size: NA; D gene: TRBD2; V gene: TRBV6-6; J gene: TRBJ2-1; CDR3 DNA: TGTGCCAGCAGTAACGGACTAGCGGGAGGGACTGAGCAGTTCTTC; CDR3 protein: CASSNGLAGGTEQFF
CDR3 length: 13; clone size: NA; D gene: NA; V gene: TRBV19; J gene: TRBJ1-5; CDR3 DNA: TGTGCCAGCACAATATCGGAGAATCAGCCCCAGCATTTT; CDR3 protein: CASTISENQPQHF
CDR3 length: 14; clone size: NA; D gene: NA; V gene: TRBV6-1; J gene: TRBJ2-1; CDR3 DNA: TGTGCCAGCGGTCACATCAGCTCCTACAATGAGCAGTTCTTC; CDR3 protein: CASGHISSYNEQFF
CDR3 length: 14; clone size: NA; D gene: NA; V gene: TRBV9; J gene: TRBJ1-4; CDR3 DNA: TGTGCCAGCAGCCCCAGCCAGGGTTCAGAAAAACTGTTTTTT; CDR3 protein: CASSPSQGSEKLFF
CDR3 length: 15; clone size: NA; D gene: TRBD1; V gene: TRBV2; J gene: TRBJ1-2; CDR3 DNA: TGTGCCAGCAGTGTAAACCGGGACAGTAACTATGGCTACACCTTC; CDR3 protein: CASSVNRDSNYGYTF
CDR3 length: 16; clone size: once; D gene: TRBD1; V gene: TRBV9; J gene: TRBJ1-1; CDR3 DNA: TGTGCCAGCAGCGTAGGGACAGGGGGCTTGCACACTGAAGCTTTCTTT; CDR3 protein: CASSVGTGGLHTEAFF
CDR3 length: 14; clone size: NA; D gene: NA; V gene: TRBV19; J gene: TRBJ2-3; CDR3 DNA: TGTGCCAGTAGTATCGGTGGGCTTACAGATACGCAGTATTTT; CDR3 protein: CASSIGGLTDTQYF
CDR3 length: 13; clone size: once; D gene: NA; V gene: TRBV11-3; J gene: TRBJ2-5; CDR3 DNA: TGTGCCAGTAGCTCTTTCGCGGAAGAGACCCAGTACTTC; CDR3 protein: CASSSFAEETQYF
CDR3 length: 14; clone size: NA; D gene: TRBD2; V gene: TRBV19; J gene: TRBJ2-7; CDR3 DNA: TGTGCCAGTAGTCCTAGCGGGGCAACCTACGAGCAGTACTTC; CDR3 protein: CASSPSGATYEQYF
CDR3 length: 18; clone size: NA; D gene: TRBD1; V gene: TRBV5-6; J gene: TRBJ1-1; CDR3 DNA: TGTGCCAGCAGCCGGCAAGAGGGGCAGGGGGCTTTCGATACTGAAGCTTTCTTT; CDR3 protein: CASSRQEGQGAFDTEAFF
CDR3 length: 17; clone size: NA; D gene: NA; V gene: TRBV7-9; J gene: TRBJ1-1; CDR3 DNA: TGTGCCAGCAGCGGCTTTCAGACACACCGTGAACGCACTGAAGCTTTCTTT; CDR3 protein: CASSGFQTHRERTEAFF